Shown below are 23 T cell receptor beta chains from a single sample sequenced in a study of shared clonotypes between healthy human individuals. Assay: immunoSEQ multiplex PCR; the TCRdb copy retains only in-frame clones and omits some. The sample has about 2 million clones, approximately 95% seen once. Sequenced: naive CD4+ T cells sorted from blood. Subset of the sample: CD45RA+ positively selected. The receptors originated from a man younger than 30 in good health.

The CDR3 sequence is CASSVTRGGYEQYF. CDR3 coding DNA: TGCGCCAGCAGCGTGACTAGAGGGGGCTACGAGCAGTACTTC. The chain employs TRBV5-1 and TRBJ2-7; perhaps D is TRBD1 or TRBD2 (6 bases each). Germline V CDR1 and CDR2: SGHRS, YFSETQ. This CDR3 region has 14 residues. Trimming left V 4 bases short and J 3 bases short, with 14 bases between.

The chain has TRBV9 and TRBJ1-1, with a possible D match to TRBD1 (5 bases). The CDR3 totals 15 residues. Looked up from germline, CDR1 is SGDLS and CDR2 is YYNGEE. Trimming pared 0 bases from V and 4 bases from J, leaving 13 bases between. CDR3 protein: CASSVAPGQGTEAFF. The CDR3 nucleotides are TGTGCCAGCAGCGTAGCTCCGGGGCAGGGCACTGAAGCTTTCTTT.

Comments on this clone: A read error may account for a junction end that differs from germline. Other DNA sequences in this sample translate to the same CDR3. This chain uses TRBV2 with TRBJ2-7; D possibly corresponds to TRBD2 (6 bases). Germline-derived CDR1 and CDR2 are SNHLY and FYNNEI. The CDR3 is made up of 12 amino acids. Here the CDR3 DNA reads TGTGCCAGCAGTCGGGACTCCTCCGAGCAGTACTTC. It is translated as CASSRDSSEQYF.

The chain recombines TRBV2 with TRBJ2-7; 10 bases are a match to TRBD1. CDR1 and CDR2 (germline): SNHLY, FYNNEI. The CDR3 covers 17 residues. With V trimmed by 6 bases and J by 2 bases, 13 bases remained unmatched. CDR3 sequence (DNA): TGTGCCAGCAGGCACGACAGGGGGCTTATTAACCCCTACGAGCAGTACTTC. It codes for CASRHDRGLINPYEQYF.

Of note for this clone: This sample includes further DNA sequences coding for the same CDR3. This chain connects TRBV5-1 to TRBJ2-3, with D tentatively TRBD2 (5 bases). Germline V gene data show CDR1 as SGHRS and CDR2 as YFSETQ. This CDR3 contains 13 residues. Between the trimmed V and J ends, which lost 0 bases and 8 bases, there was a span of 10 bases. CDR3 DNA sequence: TGCGCCAGCAGCTTGGACCCAGAGGGTACGCAGTATTTT. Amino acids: CASSLDPEGTQYF.

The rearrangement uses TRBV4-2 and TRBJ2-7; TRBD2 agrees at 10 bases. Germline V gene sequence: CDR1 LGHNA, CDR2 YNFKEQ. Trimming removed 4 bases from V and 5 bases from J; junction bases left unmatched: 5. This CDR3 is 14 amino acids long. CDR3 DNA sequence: TGTGCCAGCAGCCCCCTAGCGGGGGCGAACGAGCAGTACTTC. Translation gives CASSPLAGANEQYF.

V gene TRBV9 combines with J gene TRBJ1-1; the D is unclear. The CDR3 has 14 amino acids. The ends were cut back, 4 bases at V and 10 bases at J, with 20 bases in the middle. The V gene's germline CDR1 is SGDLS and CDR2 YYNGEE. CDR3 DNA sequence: TGTGCCAGCAGCACACAAGAGGTTGGAACTCCAGCTTTCTTT. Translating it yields CASSTQEVGTPAFF.

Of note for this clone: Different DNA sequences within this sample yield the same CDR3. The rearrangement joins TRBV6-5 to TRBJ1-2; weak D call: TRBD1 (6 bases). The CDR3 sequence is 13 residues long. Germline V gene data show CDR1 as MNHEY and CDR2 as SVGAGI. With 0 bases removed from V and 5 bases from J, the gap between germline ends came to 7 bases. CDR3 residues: CASSYSGGYGYTF. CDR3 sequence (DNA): TGTGCCAGCAGTTACTCAGGGGGTTATGGCTACACCTTC.

The CDR3 nucleotides read TGTGCCAGCAGGAAAGGGTCAAGCGGAGGGAGCTCCTACAATGAGCAGTTCTTC. Encoded protein: CASRKGSSGGSSYNEQFF. The chain couples TRBV5-4 to TRBJ2-1, with D possibly TRBD2 on 6 matching bases. The CDR3 is made up of 18 amino acids. The germline gives CDR1 SGHNT, CDR2 YYREEE (reference sequence). Trimming took off 5 bases at V and 0 bases at J, with 21 bases between the two ends.

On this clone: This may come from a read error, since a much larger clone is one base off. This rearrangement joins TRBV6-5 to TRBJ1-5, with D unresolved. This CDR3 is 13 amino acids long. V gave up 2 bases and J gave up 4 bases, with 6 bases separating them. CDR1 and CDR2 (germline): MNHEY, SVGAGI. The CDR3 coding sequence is TGTGCCAGCAGTTACGACAAGAATCAGCCCCAGCATTTT. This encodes CASSYDKNQPQHF.

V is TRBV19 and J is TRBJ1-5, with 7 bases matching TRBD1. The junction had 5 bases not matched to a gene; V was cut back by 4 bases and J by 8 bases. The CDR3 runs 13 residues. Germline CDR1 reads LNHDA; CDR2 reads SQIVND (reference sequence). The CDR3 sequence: CASSKNRGEPQHF. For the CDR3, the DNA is TGTGCCAGTAGTAAAAACAGGGGTGAGCCCCAGCATTTT.

The CDR3 loop reads CASSYSPPGKETQYF. DNA of the CDR3: TGTGCCAGCAGTTACTCGCCCCCAGGGAAAGAGACCCAGTACTTC. The chain has TRBV6-5 and TRBJ2-5, with a tentative D call TRBD1 (5 bases). There are 15 residues in the CDR3. Trimming took off 0 bases at V and 3 bases at J, with 11 bases between the two ends. The V gene's germline CDR1 is MNHEY and CDR2 SVGAGI.

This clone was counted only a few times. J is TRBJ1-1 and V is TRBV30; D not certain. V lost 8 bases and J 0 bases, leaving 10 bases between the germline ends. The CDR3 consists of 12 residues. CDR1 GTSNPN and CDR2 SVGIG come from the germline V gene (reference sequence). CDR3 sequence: CATRPMNTEAFF. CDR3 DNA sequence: TGTGCCACCAGGCCGATGAACACTGAAGCTTTCTTT. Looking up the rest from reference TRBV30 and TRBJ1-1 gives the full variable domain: SQTIHQWPATLVQPVGSPLSLECTVEGTSNPNLYWYRQAAGRGLQLLFYSVGIGQISSEVPQNLSASRPQDRQFILSSKKLLLSDSGFYLCATRPMNTEAFFGQGTRLTVV.

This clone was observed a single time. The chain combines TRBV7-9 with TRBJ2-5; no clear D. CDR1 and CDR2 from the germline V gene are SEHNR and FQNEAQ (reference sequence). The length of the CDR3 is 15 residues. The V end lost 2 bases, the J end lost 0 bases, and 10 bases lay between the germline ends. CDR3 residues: CASSLTPPDQETQYF. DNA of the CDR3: TGTGCCAGCAGCTTAACTCCGCCAGACCAAGAGACCCAGTACTTC.

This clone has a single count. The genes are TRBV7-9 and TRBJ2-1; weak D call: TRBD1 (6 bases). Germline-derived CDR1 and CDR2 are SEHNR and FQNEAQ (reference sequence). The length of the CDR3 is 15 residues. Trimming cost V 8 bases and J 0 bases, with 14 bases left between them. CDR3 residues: CASSDQGNSYNEQFF. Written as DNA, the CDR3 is TGTGCCAGCTCAGACCAGGGGAACTCCTACAATGAGCAGTTCTTC.

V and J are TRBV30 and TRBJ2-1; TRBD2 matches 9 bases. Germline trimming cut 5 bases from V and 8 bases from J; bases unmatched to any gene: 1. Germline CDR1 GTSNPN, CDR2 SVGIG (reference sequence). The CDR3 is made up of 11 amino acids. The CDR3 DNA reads TGTGCCTGGGCGGGAGGGCATGAGCAGTTCTTC. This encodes CAWAGGHEQFF.

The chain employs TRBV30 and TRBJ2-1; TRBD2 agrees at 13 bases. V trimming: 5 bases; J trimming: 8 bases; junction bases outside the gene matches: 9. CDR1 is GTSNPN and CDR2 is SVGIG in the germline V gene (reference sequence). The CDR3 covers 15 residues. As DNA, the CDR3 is TGTGCCTGGGACCAACCGGGACTAGCGGGACATGAGCAGTTCTTC. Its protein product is CAWDQPGLAGHEQFF.

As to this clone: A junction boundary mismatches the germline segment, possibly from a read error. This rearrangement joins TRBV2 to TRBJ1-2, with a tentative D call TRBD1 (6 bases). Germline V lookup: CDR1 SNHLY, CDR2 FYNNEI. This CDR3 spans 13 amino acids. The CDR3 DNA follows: TGTGCCAGCTTGCGAGATGGTCCCGGACAGTTCATCTTC. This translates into CASLRDGPGQFIF. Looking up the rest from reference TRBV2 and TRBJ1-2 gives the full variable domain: EPEVTQTPSHQVTQMGQEVILRCVPISNHLYFYWYRQILGQKVEFLVSFYNNEISEKSEIFDDQFSVERPDGSNFTLKIRSTKLEDSAMYFCASLRDGPGQFIFGSGTRLTVV.

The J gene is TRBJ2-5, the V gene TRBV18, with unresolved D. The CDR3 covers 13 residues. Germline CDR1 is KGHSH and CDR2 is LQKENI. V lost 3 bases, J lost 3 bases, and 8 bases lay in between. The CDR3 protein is CASSPTAKETQYF. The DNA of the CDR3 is TGTGCCAGCTCACCGACTGCTAAAGAGACCCAGTACTTC.

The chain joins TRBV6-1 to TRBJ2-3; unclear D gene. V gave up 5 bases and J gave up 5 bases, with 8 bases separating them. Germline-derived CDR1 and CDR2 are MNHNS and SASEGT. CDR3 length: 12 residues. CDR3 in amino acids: CASSPIRDTQYF. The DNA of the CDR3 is TGTGCCAGCAGTCCGATTAGAGATACGCAGTATTTT.

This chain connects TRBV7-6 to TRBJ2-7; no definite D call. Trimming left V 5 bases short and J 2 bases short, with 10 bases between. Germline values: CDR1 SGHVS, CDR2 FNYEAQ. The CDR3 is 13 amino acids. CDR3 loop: CASSPSGPYEQYF. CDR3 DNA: TGTGCCAGCAGCCCCTCTGGGCCCTACGAGCAGTACTTC.

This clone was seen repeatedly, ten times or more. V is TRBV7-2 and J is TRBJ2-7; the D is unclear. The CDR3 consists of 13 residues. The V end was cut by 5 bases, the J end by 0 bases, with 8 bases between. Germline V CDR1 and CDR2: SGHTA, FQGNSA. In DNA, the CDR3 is TGTGCCAGCAGCGACCTAAGCTCCTACGAGCAGTACTTC. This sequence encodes CASSDLSSYEQYF.

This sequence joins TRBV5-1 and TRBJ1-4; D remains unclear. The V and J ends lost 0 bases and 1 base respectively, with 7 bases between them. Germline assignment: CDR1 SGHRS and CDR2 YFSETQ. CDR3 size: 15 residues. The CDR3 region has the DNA TGCGCCAGCAGCTTGGACGGGGAAACTAATGAAAAACTGTTTTTT. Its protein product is CASSLDGETNEKLFF.